One sample yielded the 25 T cell receptor beta chains listed below, sequenced in a study. TCRdb passed the 5' RACE reads through MiXCR, listing each CDR3 protein once. The sample shows some 64,000 distinct CDR3 sequences, 22% of them seen only once. The sequenced material came from memory CD4+ T cells sorted from a lymph node. Subset of the sample: memory CD4+ T cells, CD4+CD45RO+CD25-. The receptor source for this set is a female donor with breast cancer.

This rearrangement joins TRBV24-1 to TRBJ2-1, with 8 bases identical to TRBD2. The ends lost 5 bases at V and 8 bases at J; junction bases unmatched: 7. Looked up from germline, CDR1 is KGHDR and CDR2 is SFDVKD. The CDR3 extends over 14 amino acids. CDR3 bases: TGTGCCACCAGTGGCGGGACTAGGAGTCATGAGCAGTTCTTC. This encodes CATSGGTRSHEQFF.

On this clonotype: At one of its ends the junction is not consistent with the germline gene, which may arise from a read error. The chain employs TRBV18 and TRBJ1-6; D uncertain. This CDR3 spans 14 amino acids. Germline CDR1 KGHSH, CDR2 LQKENI. The CDR3: CASSPPDGLTPPHF. DNA of the CDR3: TGTGCCAGCTCACCCCCGGACGGTTTGACACCCCCCCACTTT.

The table lists this clonotype with many counts. The chain joins TRBV12-3 or TRBV12-4 to TRBJ2-1; TRBD2 aligns across 11 bases. The CDR3 sequence is 14 residues long. V shed 10 bases and J 11 bases; nucleotides not matched to a gene: 13. The CDR3 nucleotides are TGTGCCACCGCAATAGCGGGAGGGCCTGTGAAGCAGTTCTTC. Encoded protein: CATAIAGGPVKQFF.

Ten or more counts support this clonotype. This chain connects TRBV7-2 to TRBJ2-3, with TRBD1 matching 7 bases. Germline V gives CDR1 SGHTA, CDR2 FQGNSA. V was pared by 5 bases and J by 0 bases, with 2 bases of the junction left unmatched. The CDR3 is 14 amino acids. The CDR3 spells CASSPDRSTDTQYF. The CDR3 DNA reads as TGTGCCAGCAGCCCGGACAGGAGCACAGATACGCAGTATTTT.

This clonotype was recorded many times. The chain has TRBV12-3 or TRBV12-4 and TRBJ1-5; unclear D gene. The ends were cut back, 6 bases at V and 3 bases at J, with 6 bases in the middle. CDR3 length equals 12 residues. This CDR3 is CASSQTNQPQHF. The CDR3 DNA reads as TGTGCCAGCAGCCAGACCAATCAGCCCCAGCATTTT.

In its sample, this clonotype was seen many times. This chain joins TRBV6-5 and TRBJ1-1; no firm D call. CDR3 length equals 12 residues. Per germline, CDR1 MNHEY and CDR2 SVGAGI. The V and J ends lost 2 bases and 7 bases respectively, with 8 bases between them. CDR3 DNA sequence: TGTGCCAGCAGTTACCGCGGGAGTGAAGCTTTCTTT. The encoded protein is CASSYRGSEAFF.

V and J are TRBV30 and TRBJ1-3, with D uncertain. The V gene's germline CDR1 is GTSNPN and CDR2 SVGIG (reference sequence). V gave up 0 bases and J gave up 0 bases, with 12 bases separating them. The CDR3 consists of 16 residues. The CDR3 protein is CAWSVKAGPSGNTIYF. CDR3 bases: TGTGCCTGGAGTGTTAAGGCGGGCCCCTCTGGAAACACCATATATTTT.

The rearrangement links TRBV12-3 or TRBV12-4 to TRBJ1-6; D remains ambiguous. The CDR3 covers 13 residues. V was cut by 5 bases and J by 6 bases, with 8 bases left in between. Here the CDR3 DNA reads TGTGCCAGCAGTAAAACGGCTAATTCACCCCTCCACTTT. Its protein product is CASSKTANSPLHF.

The chain links TRBV6-1 to TRBJ2-7; 7 nucleotides align to TRBD1. The ends lost 0 bases at V and 2 bases at J; junction bases unmatched: 7. The CDR3 length is 16 residues. CDR1 and CDR2 from the germline V gene are MNHNS and SASEGT. CDR3 region: CASSEATTGTTYEQYF. For the CDR3, the DNA is TGTGCCAGCAGTGAAGCTACGACAGGGACCACCTACGAGCAGTACTTC.

This clonotype appeared a few times. The CDR3 reads CASSYGFPRADTQYF. CDR3 DNA sequence: TGTGCCAGCAGTTATGGCTTTCCGAGGGCAGATACGCAGTATTTT. V is TRBV6-2 or TRBV6-3 and J is TRBJ2-3; D is possibly TRBD2 (5 bases). This CDR3 comprises 15 residues. CDR1 and CDR2 from the germline V gene are MNHEY and SVGEGT. Trimming stripped 3 bases from V and 4 bases from J, with 14 bases between.

This clonotype was detected a few times. The chain joins TRBV9 to TRBJ2-5; unclear D gene. The germline gives CDR1 SGDLS, CDR2 YYNGEE. The CDR3 is made up of 13 amino acids. V lost 0 bases, J lost 5 bases, and 8 bases lay in between. The CDR3 coding sequence is TGTGCCAGCAGCGTAGGGTGGTTGGAGACCCAGTACTTC. Amino acid sequence: CASSVGWLETQYF.

The chain recombines TRBV3-1 with TRBJ2-1, with 7 bases fitting TRBD1. In germline, CDR1 is LGHDT, CDR2 YNNKEL (reference sequence). Trimming at V came to 6 bases and at J to 12 bases, leaving 11 bases not matched to a gene. The CDR3 totals 13 residues. The DNA for the CDR3 is TGTGCCAGCAGTCAAACGACAGGGTATGTGCAGTTCTTC. Protein sequence: CASSQTTGYVQFF.

This clonotype has just a few counts. The CDR3, as DNA: TGTGCCAGCATAATCGATATGGGAACTGAAGCTTTCTTT. This gives the protein CASIIDMGTEAFF. V and J are TRBV9 and TRBJ1-1; D gene ambiguous. Germline values: CDR1 SGDLS, CDR2 YYNGEE. Trimming left V 6 bases short and J 5 bases short, with 14 bases between. The CDR3 totals 13 residues.

This clonotype was counted only a few times. The rearrangement links TRBV12-3 or TRBV12-4 to TRBJ1-3, with unresolved D. The CDR3 runs to 13 residues. The ends were cut back, 3 bases at V and 3 bases at J, with 6 bases in the middle. The CDR3 coding sequence is TGTGCCAGCAGTTTCGAACTTGGAAACACCATATATTTT. It translates to CASSFELGNTIYF.

The chain links TRBV5-1 to TRBJ2-7, with D perhaps matching TRBD2 (6 bases). The germline V and J ends were trimmed by 7 bases and 0 bases, with 11 bases remaining between them. CDR1 SGHRS and CDR2 YFSETQ come from the germline V gene. The CDR3 sequence is 13 residues long. The CDR3 spells CASRGTFSYEQYF. The CDR3 coding sequence is TGCGCCAGCCGCGGGACTTTCTCCTACGAGCAGTACTTC.

This clonotype was seen just once. J is TRBJ2-1 and V is TRBV13; TRBD2 agrees at 12 bases. The V gene's germline CDR1 is PRHDT and CDR2 FYEKMQ (reference sequence). V shed 7 bases and J 7 bases; nucleotides not matched to a gene: 5. The CDR3 loop spans 14 amino acids. The CDR3 loop is CASTRLAGANEQFF. The CDR3 coding sequence is TGTGCCAGCACCCGACTAGCGGGAGCAAATGAGCAGTTCTTC.

For this clonotype: A much larger clone lies a single base off, so this may be a read error. This likely comes from a read error, as the CDR3 has no conserved phenylalanine or tryptophan at its end. The CDR3, as DNA: TGCGCCAGCAGCTTTGGACTAGCGACGGGGGAGCAGTACTCC. The encoded protein is CASSFGLATGEQYS. The V and J genes are TRBV5-1 and TRBJ2-7, with TRBD2 identical over 9 bases. This CDR3 contains 14 residues. Germline loops: CDR1 SGHRS, CDR2 YFSETQ. V lost 2 bases and J lost 7; bases outside the gene matches: 7.

This clonotype appeared a few times. The V gene is TRBV7-6, the J gene TRBJ1-1; no definite D call. This CDR3 comprises 13 residues. V lost 5 bases to trimming and J lost 0 bases, with 7 bases between them. Germline values: CDR1 SGHVS, CDR2 FNYEAQ. The CDR3: CASSEILNTEAFF. CDR3 in DNA: TGTGCCAGCAGCGAAATATTGAACACTGAAGCTTTCTTT. The full variable domain, with the rest looked up from reference TRBV7-6 and TRBJ1-1, is GAGVSQSPRYKVTKRGQDVALRCDPISGHVSLYWYRQALGQGPEFLTYFNYEAQQDKSGLPNDRFSAERPEGSISTLTIQRTEQRDSAMYRCASSEILNTEAFFGQGTRLTVV.

The rearrangement uses TRBV5-5 and TRBJ2-4; D is unclear. The CDR3 runs to 15 residues. Trimming cost V 0 bases and J 0 bases, with 7 bases left between them. Germline-derived CDR1 and CDR2 are SGHKS and YYEKEE (reference sequence). This CDR3 reads CASSLELLAKNIQYF. The CDR3 region has the DNA TGTGCCAGCAGCTTGGAGCTTCTAGCCAAAAACATTCAGTACTTC.

This clonotype was found a few times. The chain joins TRBV14 to TRBJ1-4; TRBD1 aligns across 9 bases. After removal of 3 bases from V and 7 bases from J, the junction contained 12 bases not matched to a gene. CDR3 size: 17 residues. Germline assignment: CDR1 SGHDN and CDR2 FVKESK. DNA for the CDR3: TGTGCCAGCAGCCAGGGACAGGGAGCGGTGTTTGGTGAAAAACTGTTTTTT. Amino acid sequence: CASSQGQGAVFGEKLFF.

This clonotype appeared many times. The CDR3 DNA follows: TGTGCCAGCAGCCAGGGGACTAGCGGGAGAGAGACCCAGTACTTC. It is translated as CASSQGTSGRETQYF. The chain has TRBV9 and TRBJ2-5, with 14 bases matching TRBD2. CDR3 length: 15 residues. The V gene end was trimmed by 4 bases and the J gene end by 4 bases; junction bases not matched to a gene: 3. Germline V gene lookup returns CDR1 SGDLS and CDR2 YYNGEE.

This clonotype was seen many times. The chain links TRBV7-9 to TRBJ2-1, with D unresolved. The V end lost 2 bases, the J end lost 8 bases, and 1 base lay between the germline ends. The CDR3 covers 10 residues. Germline V lookup: CDR1 SEHNR, CDR2 FQNEAQ (reference sequence). The CDR3 DNA reads as TGTGCCAGCAGCTTATATGAGCAGTTCTTC. Amino acid sequence: CASSLYEQFF.

This clonotype has more than one count but fewer than ten. The chain is built from TRBV5-5 and TRBJ2-1; D is uncertain. This CDR3 has 14 residues. Per germline, CDR1 SGHKS and CDR2 YYEKEE (reference sequence). Trimming removed 4 bases from V and 1 base from J, with 9 bases in between. CDR3 DNA sequence: TGTGCCAGCAGCCGGTCGGGTTCCTACAATGAGCAGTTCTTC. It codes for CASSRSGSYNEQFF.

About this clonotype: A clone one base away is much larger, so this may be a read error. This is likely a read error, given that the CDR3 carries no conserved phenylalanine or tryptophan at its end. The chain recombines TRBV20-1 with TRBJ2-5; D is undetermined. This CDR3 region has 12 residues. Germline V gene lookup returns CDR1 DFQATT and CDR2 SNEGSKA (reference sequence). The CDR3 DNA reads as TGCAGTGCCAGAGTGGCGGAAGAGACCCAGTACCTC. This sequence encodes CSARVAEETQYL.

This chain joins TRBV7-8 and TRBJ2-7; the match to TRBD2 covers 8 bases. Germline V lookup: CDR1 SGHVS, CDR2 FQNEAQ. V gave up 1 base and J gave up 8 bases; unmatched junction bases: 10. This CDR3 region has 15 residues. The CDR3 loop reads CASSLGRGAGGKQYF. The CDR3 bases are TGTGCCAGCAGCTTAGGCAGGGGTGCGGGGGGCAAGCAGTACTTC.